This T cell receptor beta chain derives from a study of T cell repertoires in cytomegalovirus infection. With regard to this clonotype: Its target is not known.

In TCRdb, the reads were re-called with MiXCR into one record per CDR3 protein. This repertoire shows around 750,000 distinct CDR3 sequences, 30% to 35% found once; its top ten account for 12%. Trimming took 6 bases from V and 5 from J; bases not matched to a gene: 12. The CDR3 spans 16 residues. The starting material was cultured CD8+ T cells from PBMCs, obtained from culture after CMV antigen stimulation. The chain recombines TRBV12-3 or TRBV12-4 with TRBJ2-5; 10 bases match TRBD1. The TCR sequence derives from a human donor in good health (CMV status not recorded). Some clones in this sample may be carry-over from other donors' samples. The CDR3 DNA follows: TGTGCCAGCAGCGAAACAAGGACAGGGGGAAAGGAGACCCAGTACTTC. This codes for CASSETRTGGKETQYF.